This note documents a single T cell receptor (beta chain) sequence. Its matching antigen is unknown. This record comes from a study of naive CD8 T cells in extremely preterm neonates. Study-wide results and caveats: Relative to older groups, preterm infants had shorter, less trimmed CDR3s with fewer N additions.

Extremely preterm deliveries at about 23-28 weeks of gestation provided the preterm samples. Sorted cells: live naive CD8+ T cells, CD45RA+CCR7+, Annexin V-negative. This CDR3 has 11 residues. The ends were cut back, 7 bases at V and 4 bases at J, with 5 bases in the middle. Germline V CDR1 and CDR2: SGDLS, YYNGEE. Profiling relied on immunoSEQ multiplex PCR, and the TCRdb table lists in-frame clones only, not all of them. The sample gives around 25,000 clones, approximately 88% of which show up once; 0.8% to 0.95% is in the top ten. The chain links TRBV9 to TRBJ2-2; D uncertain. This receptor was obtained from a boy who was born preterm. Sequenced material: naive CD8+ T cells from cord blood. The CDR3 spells CASGATGELFF. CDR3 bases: TGTGCCAGCGGAGCCACCGGGGAGCTGTTTTTT.